The present T cell receptor (beta chain) was sequenced within a study of T-cell reconstitution after alpha-beta-depleted transplantation in children. The CDR3 runs to 15 residues. Germline V gene lookup returns CDR1 SEHNR and CDR2 FQNEAQ (reference sequence). V was clipped by 4 bases and J by 6 bases; unmatched bases: 10. Using unique molecular identifiers, the investigators prepared the TCRbeta library. TCRdb called the PCR reads again in MiXCR, with one record for every CDR3 protein. The sample contains 400,000 to 550,000 distinct CDR3 sequences, roughly a tenth of which appear only once. This sample comprised PBMCs, obtained before TCRalphabeta/CD19-depleted stem cell transplant. The receptor's source is a child aged 2 to 10 with inherited bone marrow failure, due to receive a stem cell transplant. The V call is TRBV7-9, the J call TRBJ1-2, with 8 bases aligning to TRBD1. In nucleotides, the CDR3 is TGTGCCAGCAGCTCAATTCCACAGGGGGGTGATGGCTACACCTTC. Its translation: CASSSIPQGGDGYTF.